These 23 T cell receptor beta chains originate from one sample sequenced in a study of blood T cell repertoires in COVID-19. Sequencing was performed with immunoSEQ multiplex PCR; in TCRdb, only in-frame clones are kept and a portion is missing. The sample shows under 200,000 clones, 70% to 90% of them seen only once. The sample was peripheral blood. These receptor sequences come from a man in his fifties with active or convalescent COVID-19.

The CDR3 nucleotides read TGTGCCAGCAGCATCCAGGGGGCGAACTATGGCTACACCTTC. Protein product: CASSIQGANYGYTF. This chain connects TRBV5-4 to TRBJ1-2; 8 nucleotides match TRBD1. CDR3 length equals 14 residues. V lost 4 bases to trimming and J lost 2 bases; unmatched junction nucleotides: 4. Per germline, CDR1 SGHNT and CDR2 YYREEE (reference sequence).

The CDR3 region is CASSLFGTVETQYF. CDR3 coding DNA: TGTGCCAGCAGTTTATTTGGGACAGTAGAGACCCAGTACTTC. This chain joins TRBV28 and TRBJ2-5, with 7 bases matching TRBD1. Trimming took 1 base from V and 4 from J; bases not matched to a gene: 3. The CDR3 consists of 14 residues. Germline CDR1 reads MDHEN; CDR2 reads SYDVKM.

The DNA for the CDR3 is TGTGCCAGCGTTACTAGCGGGAGGACAGATACGCAGTATTTT. This codes for CASVTSGRTDTQYF. The V call is TRBV2, the J call TRBJ2-3; 12 positions match TRBD2. Trimming took 8 bases from V and 3 from J; bases not matched to a gene: 3. The CDR3 covers 14 residues. The germline CDR1 and CDR2 sequences are SNHLY and FYNNEI.

The V gene is TRBV6-5, the J gene TRBJ1-1; D gene unclear. CDR3 length: 14 amino acids. V lost 6 bases and J lost 6, with 17 bases in between. The germline V gene encodes CDR1 MNHEY and CDR2 SVGAGI. Written as DNA, the CDR3 is TGTGCCAGCAGCGCAACAATTCGTGTCGCTGAAGCTTTCTTT. Protein sequence: CASSATIRVAEAFF.

On this clone itself: This sample includes further DNA sequences coding for the same CDR3. The rearrangement uses TRBV12-3 or TRBV12-4 and TRBJ1-5; D remains ambiguous. This CDR3 has 13 residues. V was trimmed by 2 bases and J by 2 bases, leaving 4 bases between them. The CDR3 loop reads CASSLRGNQPQHF. DNA of the CDR3: TGTGCCAGCAGTTTACGGGGCAATCAGCCCCAGCATTTT.

The V gene is TRBV19, the J gene TRBJ2-3, with 7 bases aligning to TRBD2. Germline loops: CDR1 LNHDA, CDR2 SQIVND (reference sequence). CDR3 size: 13 residues. With V trimmed by 5 bases and J by 4 bases, 3 bases remained unmatched. The CDR3, as DNA: TGTGCCAGTAGTCGGACTAGGCCAGATACGCAGTATTTT. This encodes CASSRTRPDTQYF.

This clone was counted between two and nine times. The chain recombines TRBV19 with TRBJ1-5; a weak D match, TRBD1 (5 bases). CDR3 length equals 12 residues. Germline lookup yields CDR1 LNHDA and CDR2 SQIVND (reference sequence). V shed 7 bases and J shed 6 bases, with 10 bases lying between them. CDR3: CASKAGRQPQHF. In DNA form, the CDR3 reads TGTGCCAGTAAAGCGGGACGTCAGCCCCAGCATTTT.

The chain uses TRBV19 and TRBJ2-1; 14 positions agree with TRBD2. The CDR3 totals 18 residues. Germline lookup yields CDR1 LNHDA and CDR2 SQIVND (reference sequence). V was clipped by 3 bases and J by 8 bases; unmatched bases: 12. The CDR3: CASSMGLAGVARGDEQFF. In DNA, the CDR3 is TGTGCCAGTAGTATGGGACTAGCGGGAGTGGCTAGAGGCGATGAGCAGTTCTTC.

V is TRBV14 and J is TRBJ2-1, with 8 bases fitting TRBD1. From germline, CDR1 is SGHDN and CDR2 FVKESK. This CDR3 comprises 15 residues. J lost 0 bases, V lost 4 bases, and 2 bases had no gene match. CDR3 in amino acids: CASSPGQGSYNEQFF. Here the CDR3 DNA reads TGTGCCAGCAGCCCTGGACAGGGCTCCTACAATGAGCAGTTCTTC.

The chain has TRBV3-1 (or the pseudogene TRBV3-2) and TRBJ2-2; tentative D call: TRBD2 (5 bases). The germline V gene has CDR1 LGHDT and CDR2 YNNKEL (reference sequence). With 4 bases removed from V and 2 bases from J, the gap between germline ends came to 14 bases. This CDR3 region has 16 residues. CDR3 nucleotides: TGTGCCAGCAGCCCGGGCCACCGGGGTAACACCGGGGAGCTGTTTTTT. This translates into CASSPGHRGNTGELFF.

CDR3 protein: CSVEKLAGGPYNEQFF. The CDR3 region has the DNA TGCAGCGTTGAAAAACTAGCGGGGGGGCCCTACAATGAGCAGTTCTTC. The chain joins TRBV29-1 to TRBJ2-1; 13 bases align to TRBD2. V trimming: 2 bases; J trimming: 2 bases; junction bases outside the gene matches: 3. The CDR3 consists of 16 residues. The germline V gene has CDR1 SQVTM and CDR2 ANQGSEA.

The chain has TRBV5-1 and TRBJ2-2; 10 nucleotides match TRBD1. The CDR3 spans 17 residues. CDR1 SGHRS and CDR2 YFSETQ come from the germline V gene. The V and J ends lost 7 bases and 6 bases, in that order; junction bases with no gene match: 15. The CDR3 protein is CASQLQSGTGEAGELFF. The CDR3 DNA reads TGCGCCAGCCAGTTACAATCCGGGACAGGGGAGGCCGGGGAGCTGTTTTTT.

This clone was recorded a few times. The chain carries TRBV13 and TRBJ1-2; 7 positions agree with TRBD1. This CDR3 has 13 residues. Trimming at V came to 5 bases and at J to 3 bases, leaving 3 bases not matched to a gene. The germline gives CDR1 PRHDT, CDR2 FYEKMQ (reference sequence). The CDR3, as DNA: TGTGCCAGCAGCCTCGGACAGGACTATGGCTACACCTTC. Translation: CASSLGQDYGYTF.

There are a few counts of this clone. This chain links TRBV28 with TRBJ1-1; D perhaps matches TRBD1 (6 bases). Germline CDR1 is MDHEN and CDR2 is SYDVKM. The CDR3 spans 14 residues. V was cut by 1 base and J by 5 bases, with 11 bases left in between. CDR3 DNA: TGTGCCAGCAGTTTATACAGGGTAGGGACTGAAGCTTTCTTT. This gives the protein CASSLYRVGTEAFF.

The rearrangement joins TRBV6-5 to TRBJ2-7; 7 bases are a match to TRBD1. Per germline, CDR1 MNHEY and CDR2 SVGAGI. The CDR3 spans 12 residues. V gave up 6 bases and J gave up 7 bases; unmatched junction bases: 6. CDR3 amino acids: CASRGGRGEQYF. The CDR3 DNA reads as TGTGCCAGCAGAGGGGGCCGAGGGGAGCAGTACTTC.

This sequence joins TRBV15 and TRBJ2-2; a weak D match, TRBD1 (6 bases). V gave up 2 bases and J gave up 7 bases, with 14 bases separating them. The CDR3 consists of 15 residues. CDR1 is LNHNV and CDR2 is YYDKDF in the germline V gene (reference sequence). DNA for the CDR3: TGTGCCACCAGCAGACCTCCAGGGGTGCACGGGGAGCTGTTTTTT. It is translated as CATSRPPGVHGELFF.

The rearrangement links TRBV4-2 to TRBJ1-1; D ambiguous. This CDR3 region has 15 residues. CDR1 and CDR2 (germline): LGHNA, YNFKEQ. Trimming removed 4 bases from V and 1 base from J, with 13 bases in between. The CDR3 is CASSPLQMSNTEAFF. The CDR3 DNA reads as TGTGCCAGCAGCCCATTACAGATGTCGAACACTGAAGCTTTCTTT.

The chain carries TRBV7-2 and TRBJ2-1, with 16 bases matching TRBD2. Germline assignment: CDR1 SGHTA and CDR2 FQGNSA. Germline trimming cut 5 bases from V and 4 bases from J; bases unmatched to any gene: 5. The CDR3 loop spans 17 amino acids. CDR3 DNA: TGTGCCAGCAGCCATGGGACTAGCGGGAGGGGTTACAATGAGCAGTTCTTC. Translated: CASSHGTSGRGYNEQFF.

The rearrangement joins TRBV2 to TRBJ1-1; D perhaps matches TRBD1 (6 bases). CDR1 and CDR2 from the germline V gene are SNHLY and FYNNEI. The CDR3 sequence is 14 residues long. V was cut by 3 bases and J by 0 bases, with 8 bases left in between. CDR3 sequence (DNA): TGTGCCAGCAGTGAGGCAGGGGTGAACACTGAAGCTTTCTTT. Translating gives CASSEAGVNTEAFF.

This CDR3 reads CASSGARGSYNEQFF. The CDR3 DNA follows: TGTGCCAGCAGCGGGGCCCGGGGCTCCTACAATGAGCAGTTCTTC. The chain has TRBV9 and TRBJ2-1; D is perhaps TRBD2 (5 bases). Per the germline V gene, CDR1 is SGDLS and CDR2 is YYNGEE. This CDR3 is 15 amino acids long. Trimming removed 3 bases at V and 0 bases at J, with 10 bases between. Supplemented by reference TRBV9 and TRBJ2-1, the full variable domain reads DSGVTQTPKHLITATGQRVTLRCSPRSGDLSVYWYQQSLDQGLQFLIQYYNGEERAKGNILERFSAQQFPDLHSELNLSSLELGDSALYFCASSGARGSYNEQFFGPGTRLTVL.

The chain employs TRBV3-1 (or the pseudogene TRBV3-2) and TRBJ2-1; 15 nucleotides align to TRBD2. CDR1 LGHDT and CDR2 YNNKEL come from the germline V gene (reference sequence). The CDR3 is 16 amino acids. V trimming: 4 bases; J trimming: 8 bases; junction bases outside the gene matches: 6. CDR3 loop: CASSRGLAGGPHEQFF. CDR3 DNA: TGTGCCAGCAGCCGCGGACTAGCGGGAGGGCCCCATGAGCAGTTCTTC.

CDR3 DNA sequence: TGTGCCAGCAGCTTGGGGGGACAGGGGACAGATACGCAGTATTTT. It codes for CASSLGGQGTDTQYF. The V call is TRBV7-3, the J call TRBJ2-3; 10 bases are a match to TRBD1. CDR1 is SGHTA and CDR2 is FQGTGA in the germline V gene. J gave up 3 bases and V 3 bases, and 3 bases lay outside the gene matches. CDR3 size: 15 residues.

The chain uses TRBV6-6 and TRBJ2-3, with TRBD2 matching over 9 bases. The CDR3 covers 15 residues. Trimming at V came to 7 bases and at J to 4 bases, leaving 9 bases not matched to a gene. Germline assignment: CDR1 MNHNY and CDR2 SVGAGI (reference sequence). CDR3 in amino acids: CASNMGTSSADTQYF. CDR3 nucleotides: TGTGCCAGCAATATGGGGACTAGCAGCGCAGATACGCAGTATTTT.